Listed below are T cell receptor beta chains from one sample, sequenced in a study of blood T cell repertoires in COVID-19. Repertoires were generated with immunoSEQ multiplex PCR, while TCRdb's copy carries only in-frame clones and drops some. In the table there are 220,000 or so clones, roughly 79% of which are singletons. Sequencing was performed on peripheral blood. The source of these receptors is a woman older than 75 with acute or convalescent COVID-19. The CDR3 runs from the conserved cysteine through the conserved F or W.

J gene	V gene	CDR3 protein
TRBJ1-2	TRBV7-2	CASSERRGTYGYTF
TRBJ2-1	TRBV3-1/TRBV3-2	CASSPRLDGNEQFF
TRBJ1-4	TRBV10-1	CASSGDREDEKLFF
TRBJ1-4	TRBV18	CASSATQGLNEKLFF
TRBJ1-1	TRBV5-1	CASSFGSRGNTEAFF
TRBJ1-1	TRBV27	CASHHFLYRGYTEAFF
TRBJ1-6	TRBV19	CASSSRTFYQLDSPLHF
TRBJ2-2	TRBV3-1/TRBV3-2	CASSHLPGQPSTGELFF
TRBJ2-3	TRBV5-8	CASSLAGSSTDTQYF
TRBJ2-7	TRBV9	CASSHWPLANEQYF
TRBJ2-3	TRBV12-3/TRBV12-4	CASSLIVADTQYF
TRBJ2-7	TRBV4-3	CASSQDRGQGLYEQYF
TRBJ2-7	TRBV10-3	CAINPGTGPYEQYF
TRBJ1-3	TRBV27	CASSRQSSGNTIYF
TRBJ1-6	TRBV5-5	CASSLGQGATSPLHF
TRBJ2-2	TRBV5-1	CASSLGARVTGELFF
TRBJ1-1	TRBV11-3	CASSMDRDTEAFF
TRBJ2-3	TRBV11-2	CASSFDPPGVTDTQYF
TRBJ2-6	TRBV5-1	CASEYRSGANVLTF
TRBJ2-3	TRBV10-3	CATRGGTKPTDTQYF
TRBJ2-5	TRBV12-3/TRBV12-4	CASTGRARETQYF
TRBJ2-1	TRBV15	CATSRRLAGGFYNEQFF
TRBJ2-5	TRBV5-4	CASSASLSRSLTGETQYF
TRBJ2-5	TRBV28	CASSLQQGLETQYF
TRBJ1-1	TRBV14	CASSLGQGWAEAFF
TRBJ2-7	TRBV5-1	CASSLGVRPSGTYEQYF
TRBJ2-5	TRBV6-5	CASRGSRGTQYF
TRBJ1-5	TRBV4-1	CASSQGEGGLVQPQHF
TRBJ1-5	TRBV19	CASSMAGQGNWQPQHF
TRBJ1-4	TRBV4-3	CASSQQQGTSNEKLFF
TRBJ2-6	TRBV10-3	CAISEYDRPIGANVLTF
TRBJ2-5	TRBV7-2	CASSSLGTLQETQYF
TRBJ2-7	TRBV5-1	CASSLAAGRYEQYF
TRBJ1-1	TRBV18	CASSLGQGKVTEAFF
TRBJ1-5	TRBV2	CASSDQGRDQPQHF
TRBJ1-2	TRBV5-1	CASSLAYRGRAGYTF
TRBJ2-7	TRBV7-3	CASSDPNGEQYF
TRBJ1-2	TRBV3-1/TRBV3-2	CASSLTSAPGYTF
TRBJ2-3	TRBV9	CASSGGTIPNTQYF
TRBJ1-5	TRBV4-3	CASSQGQNNQPQHF
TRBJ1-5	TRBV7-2	CASSFVPAVGNQPQHF
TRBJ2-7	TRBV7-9	CASSFGVAGDEQYF
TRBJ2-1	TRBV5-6	CASSFLSPQMRHYNEQFF
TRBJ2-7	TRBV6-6	CASSTQGGGYEQYF
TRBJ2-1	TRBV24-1	CATSEPLVNEQFF
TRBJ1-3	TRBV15	CATSRDPGSGNTIYF
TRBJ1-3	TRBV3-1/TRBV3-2	CASSQVTGINTIYF